This T cell receptor beta chain was profiled in a study of blood T cell repertoires in COVID-19. The germline gives CDR1 KGHSH, CDR2 LQKENI. V was pared by 3 bases and J by 7 bases, with 13 bases between. The CDR3 runs to 15 residues. Generated by immunoSEQ multiplex PCR, the TCRdb table keeps only in-frame clones and is missing some. The sample contains roughly 30,000 clones, roughly 84% of which appear only once. The source material was peripheral blood. The TCR was taken from a human donor in a cohort sampled during active COVID-19. The donor label of this sample is uncertain. The J gene is TRBJ1-6, the V gene TRBV18; D unclear. CDR3 amino acids: CASSPRPRGNSPLHF. The CDR3 DNA sequence: TGTGCCAGCTCACCGAGGCCTCGAGGCAATTCACCCCTCCACTTT.